The sample holds many counts of the clone carrying this TCR beta chain. A second PCR, run for about 7 to 11 cycles, used a sample-barcoded 5' primer plus a J-beta primer mix. TCRdb called the 5' RACE reads again in MiXCR, with one record for every CDR3 protein. This table holds 760,000 or so distinct CDR3 sequences, 25% found once. This record comes from a study of blood T cells in healthy people across ages. The authors extracted at least 6 micrograms of total RNA per sample. The CDR3 sequence is 12 residues long. CDR1 is SGHRS, CDR2 YFSETQ, per germline. Trimming cost V 1 base and J 6 bases, with 7 bases left between them. This same sample was also part of a study on T cells of mothers and their children. That report adds: M1S, a second-PCR primer, added sample barcodes and 2-4 random nucleotides. Sequencing returned over 9 million TCR beta CDR3 reads per mother and some 3 million per child.

The receptor's source is a boy aged 5-17 years in good health. Sequencing input: blood. The rearrangement uses TRBV5-1 and TRBJ2-5; D not resolved. The CDR3 region is CASSLRGKTQYF. The CDR3 DNA is TGCGCCAGCAGCTTGCGAGGCAAGACCCAGTACTTC.